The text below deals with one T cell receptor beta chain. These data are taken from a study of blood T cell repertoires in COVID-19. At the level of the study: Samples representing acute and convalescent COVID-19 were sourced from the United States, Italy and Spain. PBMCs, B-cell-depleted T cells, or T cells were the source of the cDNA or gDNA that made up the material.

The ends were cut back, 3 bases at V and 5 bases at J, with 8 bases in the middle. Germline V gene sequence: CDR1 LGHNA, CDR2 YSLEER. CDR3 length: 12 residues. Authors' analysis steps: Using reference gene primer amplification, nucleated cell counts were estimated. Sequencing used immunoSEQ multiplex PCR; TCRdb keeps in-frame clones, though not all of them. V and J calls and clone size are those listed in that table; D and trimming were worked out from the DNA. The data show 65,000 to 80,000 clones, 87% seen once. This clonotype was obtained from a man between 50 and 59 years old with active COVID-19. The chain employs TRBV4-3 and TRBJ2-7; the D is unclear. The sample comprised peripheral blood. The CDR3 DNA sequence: TGCGCCAGCAGCCAGGCTGATCACGAGCAGTACTTC. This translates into CASSQADHEQYF.